This T cell receptor (beta chain) was captured in a study of shared clonotypes between healthy human individuals. The repertoire was sequenced with immunoSEQ multiplex PCR; TCRdb's copy has only in-frame clones and lacks some. The table shows around 1.1 million clones, with 75% to 85% occurring only once. Donors, without exception, were Caucasian adults residing in Nashville, Tennessee. The ends were cut back, 4 bases at V and 4 bases at J, with 13 bases in the middle. Germline V lookup: CDR1 WNHNN, CDR2 SYGVQD (reference sequence). The CDR3 sequence is 15 residues long. This chain joins TRBV10-1 and TRBJ2-2, with D maybe TRBD2 (6 bases). The material sequenced was memory CD4+ T cells from PBMCs. As to subset: CD45RA-negative fraction. The sequence came from a man between 18 and 29 years old in good health. Some clones in this sample may be carry-over from other donors' samples. Here the CDR3 reads CASSVGGSVTGELFF. CDR3 coding DNA: TGCGCCAGCAGTGTAGGAGGGTCGGTCACCGGGGAGCTGTTTTTT.